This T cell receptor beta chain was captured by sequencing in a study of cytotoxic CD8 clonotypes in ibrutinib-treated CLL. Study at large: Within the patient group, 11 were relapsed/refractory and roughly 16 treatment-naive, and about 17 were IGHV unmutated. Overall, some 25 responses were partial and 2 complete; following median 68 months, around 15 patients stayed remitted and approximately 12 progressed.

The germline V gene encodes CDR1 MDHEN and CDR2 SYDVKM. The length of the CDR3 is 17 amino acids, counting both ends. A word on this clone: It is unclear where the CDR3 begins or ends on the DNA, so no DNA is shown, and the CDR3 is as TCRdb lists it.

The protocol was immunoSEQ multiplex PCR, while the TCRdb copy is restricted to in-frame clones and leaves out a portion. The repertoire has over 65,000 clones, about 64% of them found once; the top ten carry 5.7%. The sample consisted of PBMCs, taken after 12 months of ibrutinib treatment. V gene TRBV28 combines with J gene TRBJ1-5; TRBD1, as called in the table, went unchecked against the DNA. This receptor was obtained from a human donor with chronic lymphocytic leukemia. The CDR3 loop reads CASSFGSGTASNQPQHF.